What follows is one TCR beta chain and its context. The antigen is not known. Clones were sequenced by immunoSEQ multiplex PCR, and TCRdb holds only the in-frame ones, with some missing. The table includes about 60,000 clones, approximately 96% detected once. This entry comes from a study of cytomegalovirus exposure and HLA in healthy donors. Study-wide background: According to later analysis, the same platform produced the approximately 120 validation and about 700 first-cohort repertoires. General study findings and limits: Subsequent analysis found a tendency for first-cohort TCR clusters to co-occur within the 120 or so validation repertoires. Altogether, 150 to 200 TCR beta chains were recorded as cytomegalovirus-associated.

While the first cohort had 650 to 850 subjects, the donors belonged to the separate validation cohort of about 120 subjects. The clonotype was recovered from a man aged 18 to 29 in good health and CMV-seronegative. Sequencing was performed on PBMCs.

CDR3 nucleotide sequence: TGTGCCTGGAATTCTGAGTTAATCAATCAGCCCCAGCATTTT. Its translation is CAWNSELINQPQHF. This sequence joins TRBV30 and TRBJ1-5; no clear D. The germline V and J ends were trimmed by 4 bases and 3 bases, with 13 bases remaining between them. This CDR3 is built from 14 residues. Germline values: CDR1 GTSNPN, CDR2 SVGIG (reference sequence).